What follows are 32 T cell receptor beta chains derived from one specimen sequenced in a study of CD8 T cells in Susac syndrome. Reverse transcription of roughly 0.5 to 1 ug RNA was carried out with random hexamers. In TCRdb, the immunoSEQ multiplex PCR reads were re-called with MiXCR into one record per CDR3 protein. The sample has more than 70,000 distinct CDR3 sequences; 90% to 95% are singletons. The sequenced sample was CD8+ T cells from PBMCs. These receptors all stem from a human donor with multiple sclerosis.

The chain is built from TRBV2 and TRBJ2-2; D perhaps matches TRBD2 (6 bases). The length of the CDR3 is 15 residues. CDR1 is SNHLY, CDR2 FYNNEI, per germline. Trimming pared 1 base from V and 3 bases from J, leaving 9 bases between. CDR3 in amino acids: CASSEVSGYTGELFF. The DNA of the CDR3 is TGTGCCAGCAGTGAAGTAAGCGGGTACACCGGGGAGCTGTTTTTT.

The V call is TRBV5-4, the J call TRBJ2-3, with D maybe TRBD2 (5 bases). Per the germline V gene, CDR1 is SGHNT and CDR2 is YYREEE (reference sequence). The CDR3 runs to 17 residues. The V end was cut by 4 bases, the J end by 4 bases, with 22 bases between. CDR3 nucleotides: TGTGCCAGCAGCCCCCAGGTGAGGGCCCAGTTTCCAGATACGCAGTATTTT. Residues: CASSPQVRAQFPDTQYF.

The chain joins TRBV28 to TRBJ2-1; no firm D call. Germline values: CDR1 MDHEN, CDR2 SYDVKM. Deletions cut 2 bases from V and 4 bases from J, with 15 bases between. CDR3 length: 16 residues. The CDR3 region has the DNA TGTGCCAGCAGTTTAACCTCTCGGGCACCATACAATGAGCAGTTCTTC. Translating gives CASSLTSRAPYNEQFF.

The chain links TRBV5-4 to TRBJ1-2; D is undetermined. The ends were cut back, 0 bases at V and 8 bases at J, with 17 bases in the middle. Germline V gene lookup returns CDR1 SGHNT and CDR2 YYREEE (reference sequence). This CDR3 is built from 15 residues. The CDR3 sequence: CASSLGFDGLPGYTF. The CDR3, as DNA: TGTGCCAGCAGCTTGGGCTTTGACGGCCTGCCGGGCTACACCTTC.

The CDR3 protein is CASSLSQNTGELFF. The CDR3 DNA follows: TGCGCCAGCAGCTTGAGCCAAAACACCGGGGAGCTGTTTTTT. The gene calls are TRBV5-1 and TRBJ2-2, with D unclear. Germline V gene data show CDR1 as SGHRS and CDR2 as YFSETQ. The germline V and J ends were trimmed by 1 base and 2 bases, with 6 bases remaining between them. This CDR3 is built from 14 residues. Together with reference TRBV5-1 and TRBJ2-2, the CDR3 gives the full variable domain: KAGVTQTPRYLIKTRGQQVTLSCSPISGHRSVSWYQQTPGQGLQFLFEYFSETQRNKGNFPGRFSGRQFSNSRSEMNVSTLELGDSALYLCASSLSQNTGELFFGEGSRLTVL.

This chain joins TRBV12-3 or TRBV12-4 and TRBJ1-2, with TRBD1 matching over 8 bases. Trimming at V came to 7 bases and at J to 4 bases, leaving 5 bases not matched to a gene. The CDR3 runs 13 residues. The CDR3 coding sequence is TGTGCCAGCACTTACAGGGGGGTCTATGGCTACACCTTC. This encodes CASTYRGVYGYTF.

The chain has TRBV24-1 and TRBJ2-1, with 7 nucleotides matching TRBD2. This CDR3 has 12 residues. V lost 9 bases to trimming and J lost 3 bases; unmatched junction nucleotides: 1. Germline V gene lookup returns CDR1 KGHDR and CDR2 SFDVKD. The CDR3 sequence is CATGGGYNEQFF. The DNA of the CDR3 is TGTGCCACCGGGGGGGGCTACAATGAGCAGTTCTTC.

The CDR3 region is CASPTGFGNQPQHF. CDR3 bases: TGTGCCAGCCCCACAGGGTTTGGCAATCAGCCCCAGCATTTT. The genes are TRBV19 and TRBJ1-5; D is possibly TRBD1 (6 bases). V was cut by 9 bases and J by 2 bases, with 14 bases left in between. Germline values: CDR1 LNHDA, CDR2 SQIVND (reference sequence). The CDR3 extends over 14 amino acids.

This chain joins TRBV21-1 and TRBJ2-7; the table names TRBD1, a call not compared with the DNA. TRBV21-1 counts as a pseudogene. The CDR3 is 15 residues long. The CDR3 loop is CASSIGQASPYEQYF. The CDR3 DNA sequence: TGTGCCAGCAGCATAGGACAGGCCTCTCCATACGAGCAGTACTTC.

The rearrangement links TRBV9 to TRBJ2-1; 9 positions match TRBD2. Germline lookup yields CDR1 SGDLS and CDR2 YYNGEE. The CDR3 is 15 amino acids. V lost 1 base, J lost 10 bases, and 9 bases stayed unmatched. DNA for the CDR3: TGTGCCAGCAGCGTAACGGGTTTAGCGGGGGACGAGCAGTTCTTC. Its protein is CASSVTGLAGDEQFF. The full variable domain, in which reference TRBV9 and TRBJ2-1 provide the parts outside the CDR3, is DSGVTQTPKHLITATGQRVTLRCSPRSGDLSVYWYQQSLDQGLQFLIQYYNGEERAKGNILERFSAQQFPDLHSELNLSSLELGDSALYFCASSVTGLAGDEQFFGPGTRLTVL.

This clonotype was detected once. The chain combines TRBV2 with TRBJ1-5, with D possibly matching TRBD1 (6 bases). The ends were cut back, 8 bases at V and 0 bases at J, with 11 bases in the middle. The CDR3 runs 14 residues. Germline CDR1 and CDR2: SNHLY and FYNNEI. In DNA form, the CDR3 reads TGTGCCAGCTCGGGGGCATATAGCAATCAGCCCCAGCATTTT. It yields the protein CASSGAYSNQPQHF.

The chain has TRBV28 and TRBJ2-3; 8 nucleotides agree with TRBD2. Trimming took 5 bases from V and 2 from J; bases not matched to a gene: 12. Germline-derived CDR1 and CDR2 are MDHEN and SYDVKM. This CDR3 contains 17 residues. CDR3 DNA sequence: TGTGCCAGCAGTCTCCGGGTAGGAGCGGGAGTCACAGATACGCAGTATTTT. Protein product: CASSLRVGAGVTDTQYF. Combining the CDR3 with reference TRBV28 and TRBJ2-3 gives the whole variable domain DVKVTQSSRYLVKRTGEKVFLECVQDMDHENMFWYRQDPGLGLRLIYFSYDVKMKEKGDIPEGYSVSREKKERFSLILESASTNQTSMYLCASSLRVGAGVTDTQYFGPGTRLTVL.

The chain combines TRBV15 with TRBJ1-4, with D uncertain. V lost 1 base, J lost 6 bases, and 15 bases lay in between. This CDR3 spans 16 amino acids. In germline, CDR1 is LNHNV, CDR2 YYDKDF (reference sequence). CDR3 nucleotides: TGTGCCACCAGCAGAGGGGCAACCCCACCGGATGAAAAACTGTTTTTT. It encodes CATSRGATPPDEKLFF.

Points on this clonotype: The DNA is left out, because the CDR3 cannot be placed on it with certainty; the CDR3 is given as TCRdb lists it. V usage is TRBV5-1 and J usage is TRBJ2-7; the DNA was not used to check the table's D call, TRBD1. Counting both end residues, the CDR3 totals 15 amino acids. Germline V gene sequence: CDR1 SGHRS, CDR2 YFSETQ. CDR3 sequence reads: CARKNRTDYACEQYF.

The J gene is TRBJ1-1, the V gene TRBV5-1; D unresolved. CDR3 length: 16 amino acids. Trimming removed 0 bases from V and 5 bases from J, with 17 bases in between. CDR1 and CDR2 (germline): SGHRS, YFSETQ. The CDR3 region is CASSLARIPSSTEAFF. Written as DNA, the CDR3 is TGCGCCAGCAGCTTGGCGAGGATTCCCTCATCAACTGAAGCTTTCTTT.

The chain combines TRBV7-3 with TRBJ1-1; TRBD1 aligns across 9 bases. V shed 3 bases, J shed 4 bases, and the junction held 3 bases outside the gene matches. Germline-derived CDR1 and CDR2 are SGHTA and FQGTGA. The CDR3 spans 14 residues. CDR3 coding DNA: TGTGCCAGCAGCTTGGGGACAGGGAGCACTGAAGCTTTCTTT. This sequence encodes CASSLGTGSTEAFF. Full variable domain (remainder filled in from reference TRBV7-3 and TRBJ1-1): GAGVSQTPSNKVTEKGKYVELRCDPISGHTALYWYRQSLGQGPEFLIYFQGTGAADDSGLPNDRFFAVRPEGSVSTLKIQRTERGDSAVYLCASSLGTGSTEAFFGQGTRLTVV.

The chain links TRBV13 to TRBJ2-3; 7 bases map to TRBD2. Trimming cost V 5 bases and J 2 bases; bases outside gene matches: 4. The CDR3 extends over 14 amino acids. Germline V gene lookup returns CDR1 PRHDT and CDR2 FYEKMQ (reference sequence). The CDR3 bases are TGTGCCAGCAGCCCGGGACTAAACACAGATACGCAGTATTTT. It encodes CASSPGLNTDTQYF.

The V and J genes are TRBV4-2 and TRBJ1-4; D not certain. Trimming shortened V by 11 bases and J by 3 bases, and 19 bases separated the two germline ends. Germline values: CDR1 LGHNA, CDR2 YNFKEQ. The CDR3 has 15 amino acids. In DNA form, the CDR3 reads TGTGCCTCAGCCATGAACATGGTGGCTAATGAAAAACTGTTTTTT. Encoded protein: CASAMNMVANEKLFF.

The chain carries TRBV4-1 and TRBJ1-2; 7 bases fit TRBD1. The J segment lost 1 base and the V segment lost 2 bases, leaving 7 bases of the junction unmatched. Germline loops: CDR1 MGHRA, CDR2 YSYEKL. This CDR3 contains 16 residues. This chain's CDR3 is CASSQPPGQDNYGYTF. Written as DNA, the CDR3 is TGCGCCAGCAGCCAACCTCCAGGACAGGATAACTATGGCTACACCTTC.

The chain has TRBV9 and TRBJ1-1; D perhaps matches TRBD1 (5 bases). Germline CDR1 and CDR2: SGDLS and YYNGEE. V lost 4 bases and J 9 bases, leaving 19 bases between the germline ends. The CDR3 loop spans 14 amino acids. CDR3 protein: CASSRPSGTEKAFF. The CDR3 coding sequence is TGTGCCAGCAGCCGACCGTCGGGGACCGAAAAAGCTTTCTTT.

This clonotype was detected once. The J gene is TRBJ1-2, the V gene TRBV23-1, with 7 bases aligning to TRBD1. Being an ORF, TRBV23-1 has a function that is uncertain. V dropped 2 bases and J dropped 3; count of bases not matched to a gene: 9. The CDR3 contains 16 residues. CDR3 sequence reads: CASSQTAGGRDYGYTF. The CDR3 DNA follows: TGCGCCAGCAGTCAAACCGCAGGGGGAAGAGACTATGGCTACACCTTC.

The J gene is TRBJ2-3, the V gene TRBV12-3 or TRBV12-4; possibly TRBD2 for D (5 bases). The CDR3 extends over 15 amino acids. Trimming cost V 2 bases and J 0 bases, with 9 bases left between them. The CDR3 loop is CASSLFGVSTDTQYF. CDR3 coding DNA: TGTGCCAGCAGTTTATTCGGGGTGAGCACAGATACGCAGTATTTT.

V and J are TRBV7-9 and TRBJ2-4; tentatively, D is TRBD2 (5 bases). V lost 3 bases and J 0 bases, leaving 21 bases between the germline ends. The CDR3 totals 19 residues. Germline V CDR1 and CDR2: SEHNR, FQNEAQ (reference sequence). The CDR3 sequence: CASSLANRDQVLAKNIQYF. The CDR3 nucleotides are TGTGCCAGCAGCTTGGCTAACCGGGATCAGGTCCTAGCCAAAAACATTCAGTACTTC.

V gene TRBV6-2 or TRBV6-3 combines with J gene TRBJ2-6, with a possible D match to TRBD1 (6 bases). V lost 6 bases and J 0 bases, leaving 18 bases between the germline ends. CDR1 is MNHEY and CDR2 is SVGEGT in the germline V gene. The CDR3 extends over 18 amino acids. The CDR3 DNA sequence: TGTGCCAGCAGAGGGCCAGCGACAGGCTTCTCTGGGGCCAACGTCCTGACTTTC. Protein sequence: CASRGPATGFSGANVLTF.

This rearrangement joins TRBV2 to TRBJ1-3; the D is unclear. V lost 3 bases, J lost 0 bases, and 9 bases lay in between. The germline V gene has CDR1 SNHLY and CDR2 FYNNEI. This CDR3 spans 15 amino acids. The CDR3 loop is CASSEDGSSGNTIYF. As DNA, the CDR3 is TGTGCCAGCAGTGAGGACGGGAGCTCTGGAAACACCATATATTTT. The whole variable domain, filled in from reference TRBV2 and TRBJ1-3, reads EPEVTQTPSHQVTQMGQEVILRCVPISNHLYFYWYRQILGQKVEFLVSFYNNEISEKSEIFDDQFSVERPDGSNFTLKIRSTKLEDSAMYFCASSEDGSSGNTIYFGEGSWLTVV.

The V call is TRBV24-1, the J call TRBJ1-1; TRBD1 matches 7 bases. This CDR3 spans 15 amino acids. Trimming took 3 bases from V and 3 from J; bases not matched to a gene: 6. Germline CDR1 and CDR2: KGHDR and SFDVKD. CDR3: CATSDRIQGYTEAFF. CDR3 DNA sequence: TGTGCCACCAGTGATAGGATACAGGGGTACACTGAAGCTTTCTTT.

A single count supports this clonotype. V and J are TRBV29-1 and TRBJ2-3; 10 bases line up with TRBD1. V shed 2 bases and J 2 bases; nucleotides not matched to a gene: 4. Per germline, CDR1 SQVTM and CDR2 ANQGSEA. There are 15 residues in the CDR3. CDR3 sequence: CSVETGTGVTDTQYF. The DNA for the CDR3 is TGCAGCGTTGAAACCGGGACAGGGGTCACAGATACGCAGTATTTT.

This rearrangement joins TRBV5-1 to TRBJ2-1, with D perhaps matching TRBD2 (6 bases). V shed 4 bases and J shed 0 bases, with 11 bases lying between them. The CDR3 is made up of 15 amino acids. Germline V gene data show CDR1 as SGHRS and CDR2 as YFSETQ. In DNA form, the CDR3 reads TGCGCCAGCAGCAGGGTAGCGGACTCCTACAATGAGCAGTTCTTC. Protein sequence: CASSRVADSYNEQFF. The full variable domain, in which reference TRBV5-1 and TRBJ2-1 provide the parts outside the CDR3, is KAGVTQTPRYLIKTRGQQVTLSCSPISGHRSVSWYQQTPGQGLQFLFEYFSETQRNKGNFPGRFSGRQFSNSRSEMNVSTLELGDSALYLCASSRVADSYNEQFFGPGTRLTVL.

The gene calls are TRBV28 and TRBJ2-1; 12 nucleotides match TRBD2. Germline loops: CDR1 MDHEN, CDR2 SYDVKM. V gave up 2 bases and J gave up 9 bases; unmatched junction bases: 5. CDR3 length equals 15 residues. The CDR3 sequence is CASSLGLAGGTEQFF. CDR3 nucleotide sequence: TGTGCCAGCAGTTTAGGGCTAGCGGGGGGGACTGAGCAGTTCTTC.

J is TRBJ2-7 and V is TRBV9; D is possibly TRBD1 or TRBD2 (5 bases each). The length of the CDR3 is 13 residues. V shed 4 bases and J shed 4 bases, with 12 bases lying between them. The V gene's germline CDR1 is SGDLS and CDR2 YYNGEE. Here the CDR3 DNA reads TGTGCCAGCAGCTCCAGCTGGGGGTACGAGCAGTACTTC. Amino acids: CASSSSWGYEQYF. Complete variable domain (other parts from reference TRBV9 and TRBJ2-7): DSGVTQTPKHLITATGQRVTLRCSPRSGDLSVYWYQQSLDQGLQFLIQYYNGEERAKGNILERFSAQQFPDLHSELNLSSLELGDSALYFCASSSSWGYEQYFGPGTRLTVT.

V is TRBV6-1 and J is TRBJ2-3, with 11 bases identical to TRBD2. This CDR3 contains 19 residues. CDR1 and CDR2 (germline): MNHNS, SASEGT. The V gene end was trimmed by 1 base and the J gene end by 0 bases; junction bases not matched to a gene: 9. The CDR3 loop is CASSEEGAASGGSTDTQYF. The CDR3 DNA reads TGTGCCAGCAGTGAAGAAGGTGCGGCTAGCGGGGGGAGCACAGATACGCAGTATTTT.

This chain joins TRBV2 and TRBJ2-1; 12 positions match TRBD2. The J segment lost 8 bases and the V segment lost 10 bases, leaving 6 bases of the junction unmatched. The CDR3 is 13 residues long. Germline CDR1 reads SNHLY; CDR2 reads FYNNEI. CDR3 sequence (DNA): TGTGCCATCATGACTAGCGGGAGCTATGAGCAGTTCTTC. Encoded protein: CAIMTSGSYEQFF.